This T cell receptor beta chain came from a study of blood T cell repertoires in COVID-19. For the study at large: Acute and convalescent COVID-19 specimens originated in the United States, Italy and Spain. PBMCs, B-cell-depleted T cells, or T cells provided the cDNA or gDNA that made up the material.

Germline-derived CDR1 and CDR2 are SGHRS and YFSETQ. The V end lost 0 bases, the J end lost 7 bases, and 11 bases lay between the germline ends. The CDR3 has 13 amino acids. As originally analysed: Nucleated cell counts were estimated from reference gene primer amplification. Using immunoSEQ multiplex PCR, the repertoire was profiled, and TCRdb retains in-frame clones only, with some absent. That table is the source of V, J and clone size, and D and trimming were worked out from the DNA. The table lists 24,000 or so clones, around nine tenths of them singletons. The sequence came from a human donor with acute or convalescent COVID-19. The donor label of this sample is uncertain. The sample was peripheral blood. The genes are TRBV5-1 and TRBJ2-7; a possible D gene is TRBD2 (5 bases). In DNA, the CDR3 is TGCGCCAGCAGCTTGGGCATCCGGGGAGAGCAGTACTTC. This codes for CASSLGIRGEQYF.